These 17 T cell receptor beta chains were all obtained from the same sample, sequenced in a study of cytomegalovirus exposure and HLA in healthy donors. Vbeta (60) and Jbeta (13) primers were used in the PCR. This table comes from immunoSEQ multiplex PCR, and its TCRdb copy is limited to in-frame clones, with some not included. The sample shows about 160,000 clones, around four fifths of them seen only once. Sequences were obtained from PBMCs. The receptors were gathered from a man aged 18 to 30 in good health and CMV-seropositive.

The chain combines TRBV19 with TRBJ1-1, with 9 bases matching TRBD1. Germline loops: CDR1 LNHDA, CDR2 SQIVND (reference sequence). The V segment lost 4 bases and the J segment 5 bases; nucleotides outside the gene matches: 11. The CDR3 sequence is 16 residues long. CDR3 in DNA: TGTGCCAGTAGTAAATTATCGGGACAGGGACGTACTGAAGCTTTCTTT. It encodes CASSKLSGQGRTEAFF.

The CDR3 here is CASSQGGGNTREAFF. The CDR3 DNA reads TGCGCCAGCAGCCAAGGGGGGGGAAACACTCGAGAAGCTTTCTTT. The chain has TRBV4-1 and TRBJ1-1; D is possibly TRBD1 (5 bases). The CDR3 is 15 amino acids. Trimming stripped 1 base from V and 8 bases from J, with 17 bases between. CDR1 and CDR2 from the germline V gene are MGHRA and YSYEKL.

The gene calls are TRBV9 and TRBJ2-1; tentatively, D is TRBD2 (5 bases). The CDR3 sequence is 16 residues long. Germline values: CDR1 SGDLS, CDR2 YYNGEE. Trimming took off 0 bases at V and 4 bases at J, with 14 bases between the two ends. The CDR3 protein is CASSVDPGVDYNEQFF. CDR3 bases: TGTGCCAGCAGCGTAGATCCCGGGGTAGATTACAATGAGCAGTTCTTC.

The CDR3, as DNA: TGTGCCGAATGGACTAGTGATGAGCAGTTCTTC. Protein sequence: CAEWTSDEQFF. The chain recombines TRBV2 with TRBJ2-1; 7 nucleotides agree with TRBD2. CDR1 and CDR2 from the germline V gene are SNHLY and FYNNEI. J lost 8 bases, V lost 11 bases, and 6 bases had no gene match. There are 11 residues in the CDR3.

The gene calls are TRBV7-9 and TRBJ1-2, with TRBD1 matching 10 bases. The CDR3 covers 13 residues. With V trimmed by 7 bases and J by 6 bases, 5 bases remained unmatched. The germline V gene encodes CDR1 SEHNR and CDR2 FQNEAQ (reference sequence). The CDR3 nucleotides read TGTGCCAGCAAACAGACAGGGGGCAATGGCTACACCTTC. Translated: CASKQTGGNGYTF.

The V and J genes are TRBV5-4 and TRBJ2-2; the match to TRBD2 covers 7 bases. Germline values: CDR1 SGHNT, CDR2 YYREEE (reference sequence). The CDR3 runs 16 residues. V lost 2 bases, J lost 3 bases, and 7 bases stayed unmatched. The CDR3 is CASSFWGGRDTGELFF. The DNA of the CDR3 is TGTGCCAGCAGCTTTTGGGGGGGTCGAGACACCGGGGAGCTGTTTTTT.

The CDR3 reads CASSPGTGMGEQYF. For the CDR3, the DNA is TGCGCCAGCAGCCCCGGGACAGGGATGGGCGAGCAGTACTTC. The chain uses TRBV5-1 and TRBJ2-5; 9 bases align to TRBD1. The assigned J gene may be wrong: the sequence end matches TRBJ2-7 better. There are 14 residues in the CDR3. From germline, CDR1 is SGHRS and CDR2 YFSETQ.

The V gene is TRBV5-3, the J gene TRBJ2-2, with TRBD1 matching 8 bases. TRBV5-3 is placed among ORFs of uncertain function. The CDR3 is 15 residues long. Unmatched junction bases numbered 6, after V lost 3 bases and J lost 5 bases. The CDR3 DNA reads TGTGCCAGAAGCTCACGGACAGGGAGGACCGGGGAGCTGTTTTTT. It specifies CARSSRTGRTGELFF.

The V gene is TRBV18, the J gene TRBJ2-4; D possibly corresponds to TRBD1 (5 bases). Per the germline V gene, CDR1 is KGHSH and CDR2 is LQKENI. The CDR3 runs 14 residues. Trimming left V 4 bases short and J 5 bases short, with 12 bases between. The CDR3 is CASSLDSVQNIQYF. The CDR3 DNA reads TGTGCCAGCTCACTTGACAGCGTGCAAAACATTCAGTACTTC.

V usage is TRBV13 and J usage is TRBJ1-1; TRBD1 is a possible D gene (5 bases). Germline values: CDR1 PRHDT, CDR2 FYEKMQ (reference sequence). The CDR3 runs 14 residues. V lost 5 bases, J lost 11 bases, and 21 bases lay in between. CDR3 bases: TGTGCCAGCAGCGGGGGACTGGATTTGGGCATGGCTTTCTTT. It yields the protein CASSGGLDLGMAFF. Full variable domain (rest looked up from reference TRBV13 and TRBJ1-1): AAGVIQSPRHLIKEKRETATLKCYPIPRHDTVYWYQQGPGQDPQFLISFYEKMQSDKGSIPDRFSAQQFSDYHSELNMSSLELGDSALYFCASSGGLDLGMAFFGQGTRLTVV.

The chain joins TRBV5-4 to TRBJ2-7, with TRBD2 identical over 7 bases. The ends lost 2 bases at V and 2 bases at J; junction bases unmatched: 4. CDR1 and CDR2 (germline): SGHNT, YYREEE (reference sequence). The CDR3 totals 14 residues. As DNA, the CDR3 is TGTGCCAGCAGCTTTAGTGGGGGGGCCTACGAGCAGTACTTC. It codes for CASSFSGGAYEQYF.

The CDR3 sequence: CASSRLILAGVYNEQFF. The CDR3 DNA reads as TGCGCCAGCAGCCGACTGATCCTAGCGGGGGTGTACAATGAGCAGTTCTTC. This chain uses TRBV4-1 with TRBJ2-1, with 10 bases fitting TRBD2. The CDR3 length is 17 residues. The germline V gene has CDR1 MGHRA and CDR2 YSYEKL. V gave up 4 bases and J gave up 4 bases; unmatched junction bases: 10.

The V gene is TRBV13, the J gene TRBJ1-1; a possible D gene is TRBD1 (6 bases). V was pared by 1 base and J by 3 bases, with 6 bases between. CDR1 PRHDT and CDR2 FYEKMQ come from the germline V gene (reference sequence). The CDR3 has 13 amino acids. The CDR3 DNA is TGTGCCAGCAGCTTAGAGGGGGACACTGAAGCTTTCTTT. This codes for CASSLEGDTEAFF.

The chain couples TRBV7-2 to TRBJ2-3; D remains unclear. The CDR3 sequence is 14 residues long. The V end lost 5 bases, the J end lost 3 bases, and 12 bases lay between the germline ends. Germline V gives CDR1 SGHTA, CDR2 FQGNSA. The CDR3 nucleotides are TGTGCCAGCAGCACCAACTATCCGACAGATACGCAGTATTTT. Its translation: CASSTNYPTDTQYF.

The V and J genes are TRBV7-6 and TRBJ1-2; D may be TRBD1 (6 bases). Between the trimmed V and J ends, which lost 5 bases and 10 bases, there was a span of 17 bases. The CDR3 is 13 residues long. Germline CDR1 is SGHVS and CDR2 is FNYEAQ. The CDR3 spells CASSPGLTGDYTF. Here the CDR3 DNA reads TGTGCCAGCAGCCCAGGCTTGACAGGAGACTACACCTTC. Drawing the rest from reference TRBV7-6 and TRBJ1-2, the complete variable domain is GAGVSQSPRYKVTKRGQDVALRCDPISGHVSLYWYRQALGQGPEFLTYFNYEAQQDKSGLPNDRFSAERPEGSISTLTIQRTEQRDSAMYRCASSPGLTGDYTFGSGTRLTVV.

This clone turned up a few times. The J gene is TRBJ2-1, the V gene TRBV5-6; D ambiguous. There are 16 residues in the CDR3. Germline V gene lookup returns CDR1 SGHDT and CDR2 YYEEEE. V was cut by 0 bases and J by 0 bases, with 10 bases left in between. The CDR3 loop reads CASSLGGQSSYNEQFF. The CDR3 DNA follows: TGTGCCAGCAGCTTGGGAGGCCAAAGCTCCTACAATGAGCAGTTCTTC.

The J gene is TRBJ2-7, the V gene TRBV7-8; possibly TRBD1 for D (5 bases). This CDR3 is 12 amino acids long. Germline CDR1 SGHVS, CDR2 FQNEAQ. V was clipped by 1 base and J by 5 bases, with 6 bases between them. CDR3 amino acids: CASSLVGDEQYF. The CDR3 region has the DNA TGTGCCAGCAGCTTAGTAGGGGACGAGCAGTACTTC. The entire variable domain, with the rest obtained from reference TRBV7-8 and TRBJ2-7, is as follows: GAGVSQSPRYKVAKRGQDVALRCDPISGHVSLFWYQQALGQGPEFLTYFQNEAQLDKSGLPSDRFFAERPEGSVSTLKIQRTQQEDSAVYLCASSLVGDEQYFGPGTRLTVT.